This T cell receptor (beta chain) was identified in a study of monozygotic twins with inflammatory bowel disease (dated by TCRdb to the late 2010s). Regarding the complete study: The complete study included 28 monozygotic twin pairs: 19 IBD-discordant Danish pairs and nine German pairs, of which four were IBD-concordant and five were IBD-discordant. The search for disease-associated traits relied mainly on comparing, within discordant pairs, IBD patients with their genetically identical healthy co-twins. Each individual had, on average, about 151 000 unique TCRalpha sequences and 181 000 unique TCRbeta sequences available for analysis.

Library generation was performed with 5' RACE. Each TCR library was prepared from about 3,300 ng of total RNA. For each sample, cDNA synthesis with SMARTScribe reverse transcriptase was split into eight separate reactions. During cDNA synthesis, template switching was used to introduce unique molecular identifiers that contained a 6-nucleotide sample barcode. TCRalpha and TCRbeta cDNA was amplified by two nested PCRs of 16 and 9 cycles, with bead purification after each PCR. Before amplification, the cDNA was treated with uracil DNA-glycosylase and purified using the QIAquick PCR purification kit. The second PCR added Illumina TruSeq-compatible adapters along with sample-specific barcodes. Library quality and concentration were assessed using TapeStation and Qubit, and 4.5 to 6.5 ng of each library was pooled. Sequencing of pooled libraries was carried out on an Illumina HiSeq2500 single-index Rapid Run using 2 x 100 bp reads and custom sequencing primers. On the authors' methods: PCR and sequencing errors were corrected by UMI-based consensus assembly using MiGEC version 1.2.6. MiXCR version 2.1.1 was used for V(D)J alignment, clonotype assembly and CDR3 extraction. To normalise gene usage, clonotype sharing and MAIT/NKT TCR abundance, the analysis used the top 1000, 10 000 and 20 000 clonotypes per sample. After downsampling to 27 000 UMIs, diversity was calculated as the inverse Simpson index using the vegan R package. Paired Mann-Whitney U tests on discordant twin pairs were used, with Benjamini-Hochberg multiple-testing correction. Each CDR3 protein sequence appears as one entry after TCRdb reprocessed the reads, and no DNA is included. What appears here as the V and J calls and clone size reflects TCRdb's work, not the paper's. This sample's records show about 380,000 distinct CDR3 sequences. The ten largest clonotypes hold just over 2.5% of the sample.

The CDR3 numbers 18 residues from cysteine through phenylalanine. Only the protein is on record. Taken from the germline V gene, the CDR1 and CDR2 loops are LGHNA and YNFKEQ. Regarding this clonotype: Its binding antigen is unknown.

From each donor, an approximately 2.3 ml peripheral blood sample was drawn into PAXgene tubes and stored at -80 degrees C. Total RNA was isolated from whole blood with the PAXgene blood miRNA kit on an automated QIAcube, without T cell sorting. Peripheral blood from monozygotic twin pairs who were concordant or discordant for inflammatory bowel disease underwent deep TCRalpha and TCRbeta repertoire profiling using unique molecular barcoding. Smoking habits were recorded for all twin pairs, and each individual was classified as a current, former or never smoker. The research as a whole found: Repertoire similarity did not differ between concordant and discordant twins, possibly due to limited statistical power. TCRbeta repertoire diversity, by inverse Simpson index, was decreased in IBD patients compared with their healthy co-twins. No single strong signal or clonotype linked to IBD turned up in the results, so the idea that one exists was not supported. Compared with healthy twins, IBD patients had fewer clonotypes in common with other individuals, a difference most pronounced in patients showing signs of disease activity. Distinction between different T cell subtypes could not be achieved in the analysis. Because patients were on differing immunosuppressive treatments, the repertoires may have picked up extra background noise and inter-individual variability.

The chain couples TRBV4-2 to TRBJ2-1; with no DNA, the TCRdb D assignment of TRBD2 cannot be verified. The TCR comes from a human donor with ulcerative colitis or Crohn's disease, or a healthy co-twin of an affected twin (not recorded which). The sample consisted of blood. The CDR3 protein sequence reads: CASSQDEVIAGIYNEQFF.